This T cell receptor (beta chain) was identified during a study of cytomegalovirus exposure and HLA in healthy donors. Study context: Caucasian-associated ancestry cluster membership applied to 75% to 85% of 398 genotyped donors.

General study results and limits: It was only CMV serostatus that was available as immune exposure information. In an earlier analysis, about 87% or about 30%: the productive usage of most TCR beta V segments.

A remark on this clone: Its antigen is not known.

PCR used 60 Vbeta primers and 13 Jbeta primers. TCRdb's table, derived via immunoSEQ multiplex PCR, lists solely in-frame clones and lacks some. The sample lists 95,000 to 100,000 clones; approximately 82% were seen once. What was sequenced was PBMCs. The sequence derives from a female donor in good health and CMV-seropositive.

The CDR3 sequence is CASSLESTGELFF. CDR3 bases: TGTGCCAGCAGCCTCGAGAGCACCGGGGAGCTGTTTTTT. The chain combines TRBV4-2 with TRBJ2-2; D gene unclear. In germline, CDR1 is LGHNA, CDR2 YNFKEQ. This CDR3 region has 13 residues. With 4 bases removed from V and 4 bases from J, the gap between germline ends came to 7 bases.